These 5 T cell receptor beta chains originate from one sample sequenced in a study of brain T cells in children with intractable seizures. Sequenced by immunoSEQ multiplex PCR; TCRdb stores in-frame clones only, minus some. The sample has 95,000 to 120,000 clones, approximately 94% seen once. The sample consisted of peripheral blood, taken at surgery. All receptors derive from a boy under two years old with hemimegalencephaly and intractable seizures.

This chain uses TRBV3-1 (or the pseudogene TRBV3-2) with TRBJ2-3; D ambiguous. The CDR3 sequence is 15 residues long. V lost 2 bases, J lost 1 base, and 10 bases lay in between. CDR1 is LGHDT, CDR2 YNNKEL, per germline (reference sequence). CDR3 residues: CASSQNPLGTDTQYF. The DNA of the CDR3 is TGTGCCAGCAGCCAAAACCCCCTTGGCACAGATACGCAGTATTTT.

This clone was counted once. The rearrangement links TRBV5-4 to TRBJ1-1, with a weak D call TRBD1 (5 bases). In germline, CDR1 is SGHNT, CDR2 YYREEE (reference sequence). The CDR3 spans 14 residues. Trimming removed 0 bases from V and 3 bases from J, with 9 bases in between. The CDR3 protein is CASSLGAGDTEAFF. In DNA form, the CDR3 reads TGTGCCAGCAGCTTGGGGGCGGGGGACACTGAAGCTTTCTTT.

V gene TRBV5-1 combines with J gene TRBJ1-2; D not resolved. CDR1 and CDR2 (germline): SGHRS, YFSETQ. CDR3 length: 14 amino acids. V lost 1 base, J lost 4 bases, and 11 bases lay in between. Written as DNA, the CDR3 is TGCGCCAGCAGCTTGTCATGGGTTTCCTATGGCTACACCTTC. Encoded protein: CASSLSWVSYGYTF. Variable domain in full (rest from reference TRBV5-1 and TRBJ1-2): KAGVTQTPRYLIKTRGQQVTLSCSPISGHRSVSWYQQTPGQGLQFLFEYFSETQRNKGNFPGRFSGRQFSNSRSEMNVSTLELGDSALYLCASSLSWVSYGYTFGSGTRLTVV.

This clone has only one observation. This chain joins TRBV28 and TRBJ1-5, with 9 positions matching TRBD1. Germline V gene lookup returns CDR1 MDHEN and CDR2 SYDVKM. This CDR3 contains 14 residues. J gave up 5 bases and V 6 bases, and 5 bases lay outside the gene matches. The CDR3 spells CASSPTGGDQPQHF. The DNA for the CDR3 is TGTGCCAGCAGCCCCACAGGGGGCGATCAGCCCCAGCATTTT.

The rearrangement joins TRBV5-6 to TRBJ2-7; D unclear. Germline V CDR1 and CDR2: SGHDT, YYEEEE. Trimming shortened V by 3 bases and J by 2 bases, and 3 bases separated the two germline ends. CDR3 length: 11 residues. CDR3 amino acids: CASSSTYEQYF. CDR3 DNA: TGTGCCAGCAGCTCAACCTACGAGCAGTACTTC. The full variable domain, rest sourced from reference TRBV5-6 and TRBJ2-7, is DAGVTQSPTHLIKTRGQQVTLRCSPKSGHDTVSWYQQALGQGPQFIFQYYEEEERQRGNFPDRFSGHQFPNYSSELNVNALLLGDSALYLCASSSTYEQYFGPGTRLTVT.